This TCR beta chain was sequenced for a study of blood T cell repertoires in COVID-19. Background on the study: Italy, Spain and the United States were the sources of the convalescent and acute COVID-19 samples. T cells, B-cell-depleted T cells, or PBMCs provided the cDNA or gDNA that served as material.

The CDR3 is 16 residues long. Germline values: CDR1 LGHDT, CDR2 YNNKEL (reference sequence). V was pared by 4 bases and J by 0 bases, with 8 bases of the junction left unmatched. Authors' data handling: Estimated nucleated cell counts came from reference gene primer amplification. Here immunoSEQ multiplex PCR was the method, and the copy in TCRdb shows in-frame clones only, minus some. That table furnishes V, J and clone size, whereas the DNA furnished D and trimming. Of approximately 240,000 clones detected, 82% appear once; the ten largest clones hold 4.5% to 6%. The chain uses TRBV3-1 (or the pseudogene TRBV3-2) and TRBJ2-7; TRBD2 agrees at 8 bases. Sequences were obtained from peripheral blood. This receptor was identified in a woman older than 75 with active or convalescent COVID-19. The CDR3 loop is CASSPLSSGYSYEQYF. The DNA of the CDR3 is TGTGCCAGCAGCCCCCTCTCTAGCGGGTACTCCTACGAGCAGTACTTC.